The source of this T cell receptor (beta chain) is a study of blood T cell repertoires in COVID-19. There are 14 residues in the CDR3. V was trimmed by 5 bases and J by 3 bases, leaving 11 bases between them. CDR1 and CDR2 from the germline V gene are SGHTA and FQGNSA. Generated by immunoSEQ multiplex PCR, the TCRdb table keeps only in-frame clones and is missing some. This table has roughly 20,000 clones, approximately 90% appearing once. Sequenced sample: peripheral blood. The TCR was taken from a man in his forties or fifties with active COVID-19. This chain links TRBV7-2 with TRBJ1-3; the D gene is possibly TRBD1 (6 bases). The CDR3 region is CASSPWDNGNTIYF. DNA for the CDR3: TGTGCCAGCAGCCCGTGGGACAATGGAAACACCATATATTTT. Supplemented by reference TRBV7-2 and TRBJ1-3, the full variable domain reads GAGVSQSPSNKVTEKGKDVELRCDPISGHTALYWYRQSLGQGLEFLIYFQGNSAPDKSGLPSDRFSAERTGGSVSTLTIQRTQQEDSAVYLCASSPWDNGNTIYFGEGSWLTVV.